This passage covers 21 T cell receptor beta chains from one sample sequenced in a study of T-cell memory formation after mild COVID-19. TCRdb fed the 5' RACE reads into MiXCR, producing one record per CDR3 protein. Seen here are approximately 440,000 distinct CDR3 sequences, 15% to 25% observed once, and the top ten hold roughly 8.4%. The specimen was PBMCs or a T cell subset sorted from them (not recorded which). The receptors here all came from an adult woman who had mild COVID-19 (a few samples of this study predate the infection). Cell type and time point are not known.

This clonotype was detected many times. V usage is TRBV5-1 and J usage is TRBJ2-5; TRBD2 agrees at 8 bases. In germline, CDR1 is SGHRS, CDR2 YFSETQ. The V and J ends lost 4 bases and 3 bases, in that order; junction bases with no gene match: 11. The CDR3 has 16 residues. CDR3 bases: TGCGCCAGCAGCGTGCCGTGGAGCGGGGGAAAAGAGACCCAGTACTTC. This codes for CASSVPWSGGKETQYF.

V and J are TRBV12-3 or TRBV12-4 and TRBJ2-7, with a weak D call TRBD2 (5 bases). Trimming left V 5 bases short and J 2 bases short, with 16 bases between. The CDR3 runs 15 residues. The CDR3 nucleotides are TGTGCCAGCAGTCGCATAGGAGCGGCTACCTACGAGCAGTACTTC. Protein: CASSRIGAATYEQYF.

V gene TRBV20-1 combines with J gene TRBJ2-7; 9 bases are a match to TRBD2. V shed 6 bases and J 3 bases; nucleotides not matched to a gene: 12. This CDR3 contains 15 residues. The germline CDR1 and CDR2 sequences are DFQATT and SNEGSKA (reference sequence). The CDR3 loop reads CSAPKAASGNYEQYF. The CDR3, as DNA: TGCAGTGCCCCCAAGGCGGCTAGCGGGAACTACGAGCAGTACTTC.

The chain recombines TRBV29-1 with TRBJ2-7; 7 positions match TRBD1. Germline V gene data show CDR1 as SQVTM and CDR2 as ANQGSEA. V was clipped by 3 bases and J by 2 bases; unmatched bases: 7. The CDR3 consists of 14 residues. CDR3 in DNA: TGCAGCGTTGAGGCGCCCGGGACAGCCTACGAGCAGTACTTC. Protein: CSVEAPGTAYEQYF.

This sequence joins TRBV27 and TRBJ2-1, with D possibly being TRBD2 (6 bases). The germline V gene has CDR1 MNHEY and CDR2 SMNVEV (reference sequence). This CDR3 region has 15 residues. V was shortened by 8 bases and J by 2 bases, with 16 bases between the two germline ends. CDR3: CASRAWEDTYNEQFF. DNA of the CDR3: TGTGCCAGCCGGGCGTGGGAGGACACCTACAATGAGCAGTTCTTC.

The chain links TRBV23-1 to TRBJ1-5, with TRBD1 matching over 8 bases. TRBV23-1 is treated as an ORF (open reading frame) with a function not yet certain. V lost 2 bases, J lost 4 bases, and 7 bases stayed unmatched. The CDR3 is made up of 16 amino acids. CDR3 nucleotides: TGCGCCAGCAGTCAACCTTGGACAGGGAGGAATCAGCCCCAGCATTTT. Amino acids: CASSQPWTGRNQPQHF.

The V call is TRBV11-2, the J call TRBJ2-7; TRBD2 agrees at 14 bases. The CDR3 runs 14 residues. In germline, CDR1 is SGHAT, CDR2 FQNNGV. J gave up 9 bases and V 6 bases, and 7 bases lay outside the gene matches. The CDR3 loop reads CASRRLAGGPSQYF. For the CDR3, the DNA is TGTGCCAGCAGACGACTAGCGGGAGGGCCCTCGCAGTACTTC.

V usage is TRBV19 and J usage is TRBJ1-2, with TRBD1 as a possible D gene (5 bases). V was clipped by 10 bases and J by 7 bases, with 16 bases between them. The CDR3 totals 12 residues. CDR1 LNHDA and CDR2 SQIVND come from the germline V gene (reference sequence). The CDR3 region is CAMGLPSGGYTF. CDR3 in DNA: TGTGCCATGGGACTTCCAAGCGGTGGCTACACCTTC.

The CDR3 nucleotides read TGCGCCAGCAGCTTGGCCGCGGGACAGGGGAGGAATGAGCAGTTCTTC. The encoded protein is CASSLAAGQGRNEQFF. V gene TRBV5-1 combines with J gene TRBJ2-1, with 10 bases aligning to TRBD1. The V segment lost 0 bases and the J segment 7 bases; nucleotides outside the gene matches: 7. CDR3 length: 16 amino acids. The germline V gene encodes CDR1 SGHRS and CDR2 YFSETQ. Supplemented by reference TRBV5-1 and TRBJ2-1, the full variable domain reads KAGVTQTPRYLIKTRGQQVTLSCSPISGHRSVSWYQQTPGQGLQFLFEYFSETQRNKGNFPGRFSGRQFSNSRSEMNVSTLELGDSALYLCASSLAAGQGRNEQFFGPGTRLTVL.

This chain links TRBV18 with TRBJ2-7; D not certain. Germline CDR1 KGHSH, CDR2 LQKENI. CDR3 size: 12 residues. With 0 bases removed from V and 6 bases from J, the gap between germline ends came to 6 bases. Written as DNA, the CDR3 is TGTGCCAGCTCACCACCCTCCCGCGAGCAGTACTTC. Its protein product is CASSPPSREQYF.

In this sample, this clonotype turned up a few times. The rearrangement uses TRBV5-1 and TRBJ2-5; 10 bases map to TRBD2. The CDR3 is made up of 15 amino acids. Per germline, CDR1 SGHRS and CDR2 YFSETQ. J gave up 5 bases and V 6 bases, and 10 bases lay outside the gene matches. CDR3 region: CASTPAGLALETQYF. The CDR3 region has the DNA TGCGCCAGCACACCTGCGGGACTAGCGTTGGAGACCCAGTACTTC.

J is TRBJ2-1 and V is TRBV5-4; 8 positions match TRBD2. The CDR3 contains 15 residues. V lost 6 bases and J lost 4; bases outside the gene matches: 9. Germline V gene data show CDR1 as SGHNT and CDR2 as YYREEE (reference sequence). For the CDR3, the DNA is TGTGCCAGCAAAGGATCCGGGACTAGTTACAATGAGCAGTTCTTC. Translation gives CASKGSGTSYNEQFF.

The gene calls are TRBV4-1 and TRBJ2-2, with a possible D match to TRBD2 (6 bases). V was clipped by 0 bases and J by 6 bases, with 8 bases between them. Germline lookup yields CDR1 MGHRA and CDR2 YSYEKL. The CDR3 consists of 14 residues. The CDR3 bases are TGCGCCAGCAGCCAAGATCCGGGGGCCGGGGAGCTGTTTTTT. Translated, it gives CASSQDPGAGELFF.

This chain joins TRBV5-1 and TRBJ2-5; TRBD2 aligns across 15 bases. V lost 2 bases to trimming and J lost 1 base; unmatched junction nucleotides: 3. Looked up from germline, CDR1 is SGHRS and CDR2 is YFSETQ. CDR3 size: 17 residues. CDR3 protein: CASSFTGLAGGQETQYF. In nucleotides, the CDR3 is TGCGCCAGCAGCTTCACGGGACTAGCGGGGGGCCAAGAGACCCAGTACTTC.

This clonotype has more than one count but fewer than ten. This chain joins TRBV29-1 and TRBJ2-7, with D tentatively TRBD1 (6 bases). Germline V gene lookup returns CDR1 SQVTM and CDR2 ANQGSEA. The CDR3 extends over 18 amino acids. V was pared by 4 bases and J by 3 bases, with 28 bases between. The CDR3 is CSVVGIVDRQVIGYEQYF. In DNA, the CDR3 is TGCAGCGTTGTGGGGATTGTCGATAGACAGGTTATAGGCTACGAGCAGTACTTC.

This clonotype appeared a few times. The chain's CDR3 is CASSPEGHILAEQYF. DNA for the CDR3: TGTGCCAGCAGCCCAGAGGGACATATTCTCGCCGAGCAGTACTTC. V usage is TRBV9 and J usage is TRBJ2-7; possibly TRBD1 for D (6 bases). The CDR3 is 15 amino acids. The germline CDR1 and CDR2 sequences are SGDLS and YYNGEE. Trimming took off 4 bases at V and 6 bases at J, with 20 bases between the two ends.

The V call is TRBV5-1, the J call TRBJ1-1; TRBD1 matches 9 bases. There are 14 residues in the CDR3. CDR1 is SGHRS and CDR2 is YFSETQ in the germline V gene. V lost 4 bases, J lost 11 bases, and 12 bases stayed unmatched. CDR3 in amino acids: CASSRENTGGKAFF. CDR3 bases: TGCGCCAGCAGCAGAGAAAATACAGGGGGCAAGGCTTTCTTT.

This clonotype appeared a few times. CDR3 coding DNA: TGCAGCTCTTGGACAGGGCCGAACACCGGGGAGCTGTTTTTT. Translating it yields CSSWTGPNTGELFF. The chain has TRBV29-1 and TRBJ2-2; the match to TRBD1 covers 8 bases. The CDR3 has 14 residues. V gave up 8 bases and J gave up 0 bases; unmatched junction bases: 5. Germline values: CDR1 SQVTM, CDR2 ANQGSEA.

The V and J genes are TRBV7-2 and TRBJ2-1; 11 nucleotides line up with TRBD2. CDR3 length: 14 residues. Germline V gives CDR1 SGHTA, CDR2 FQGNSA. V was pared by 5 bases and J by 9 bases, with 6 bases of the junction left unmatched. CDR3 sequence (DNA): TGTGCCAGCAGCCCCTTAGCGGGAGGGAGTGAGCAGTTCTTC. Translation gives CASSPLAGGSEQFF.

This clonotype was observed a few times. This rearrangement joins TRBV6-2 or TRBV6-3 to TRBJ2-3; 7 bases are shared with TRBD1. The CDR3 contains 15 residues. The junction had 8 bases not matched to a gene; V was cut back by 6 bases and J by 2 bases. Germline V CDR1 and CDR2: MNHEY, SVGEGT. CDR3 sequence: CASRTGQILTDTQYF. The CDR3, as DNA: TGTGCCAGCAGAACGGGACAGATTCTCACAGATACGCAGTATTTT.

This clonotype was seen a few times. J is TRBJ2-3 and V is TRBV12-3 or TRBV12-4; 11 positions agree with TRBD2. The CDR3 is 17 amino acids. V was clipped by 6 bases and J by 0 bases; unmatched bases: 8. CDR3 sequence reads: CASRPPGLAVSTDTQYF. The CDR3 bases are TGTGCCAGCAGGCCACCGGGACTAGCGGTTAGCACAGATACGCAGTATTTT.